This T cell receptor beta chain derives from a study of T cells in localized non-small cell lung cancer. V dropped 7 bases and J dropped 2 bases, with 12 bases sitting between them. The CDR3 length is 13 residues. Per germline, CDR1 MDHEN and CDR2 SYDVKM. This clone has only one observation. Using immunoSEQ multiplex PCR, the repertoire was profiled, and TCRdb retains in-frame clones only, with some absent. The sample consists of 30,000 to 35,000 clones, roughly 93% of them appearing once. The sequence came from a female donor older than 55 with stage I lung adenocarcinoma. The input for sequencing was peripheral blood, taken before any cancer treatment. The J gene is TRBJ2-7, the V gene TRBV28; a possible D gene is TRBD2 (5 bases). CDR3 DNA: TGTGCCAGCACCCTGAGGACTCCCTACGAGCAGTACTTC. This codes for CASTLRTPYEQYF.